Below, 5 T cell receptor beta chains from the same sample are listed, as sequenced in a study of shared clonotypes between healthy human individuals. Terminally differentiated effector memory CD45RA+ cells were excluded from the naive CD8 cells, which were CD45RO-negative and positively selected for CCR7. Data came from immunoSEQ multiplex PCR; TCRdb stores just in-frame clones and leaves some out. The repertoire holds approximately 590,000 clones, with less than 97% as singletons. The specimen was naive CD8+ T cells sorted from blood. The origin of the receptors is a woman aged 30 to 39 in good health.

This chain connects TRBV28 to TRBJ1-2; D unclear. V was cut by 2 bases and J by 6 bases, with 16 bases left in between. The germline gives CDR1 MDHEN, CDR2 SYDVKM. The CDR3 sequence is 15 residues long. The CDR3 DNA reads as TGTGCCAGCAGTTTAGTCCCCCAGGTGTTAAATGGCTACACCTTC. Translated, it gives CASSLVPQVLNGYTF.

This chain connects TRBV28 to TRBJ2-5, with no clear D. The better agreement between TRBJ2-7 and the DNA end casts doubt on the J call. CDR3 size: 12 residues. CDR1 is MDHEN and CDR2 is SYDVKM in the germline V gene. CDR3 in DNA: TGTGCCAGCACCTCGCTCTACTACGAGCAGTACTTC. Translating gives CASTSLYYEQYF.

The chain joins TRBV6-6 to TRBJ1-5; D call uncertain. The V gene's germline CDR1 is MNHNY and CDR2 SVGAGI (reference sequence). V gave up 7 bases and J gave up 6 bases, with 10 bases separating them. The CDR3 is 12 residues long. CDR3 in amino acids: CASNEGLQPQHF. As DNA, the CDR3 is TGTGCCAGCAACGAGGGTCTTCAGCCCCAGCATTTT.

The chain employs TRBV9 and TRBJ2-2; the D gene is possibly TRBD1 (6 bases). V was shortened by 0 bases and J by 3 bases, with 9 bases between the two germline ends. The CDR3 has 15 residues. CDR1 and CDR2 (germline): SGDLS, YYNGEE. The CDR3 loop is CASSVGTADTGELFF. In DNA form, the CDR3 reads TGTGCCAGCAGCGTAGGGACAGCGGACACCGGGGAGCTGTTTTTT. Filled out from reference TRBV9 and TRBJ2-2, the complete variable domain reads DSGVTQTPKHLITATGQRVTLRCSPRSGDLSVYWYQQSLDQGLQFLIQYYNGEERAKGNILERFSAQQFPDLHSELNLSSLELGDSALYFCASSVGTADTGELFFGEGSRLTVL.

The gene calls are TRBV7-2 and TRBJ2-1; TRBD2 matches at 10 bases. After removal of 4 bases from V and 3 bases from J, the junction contained 3 bases not matched to a gene. In germline, CDR1 is SGHTA, CDR2 FQGNSA. The length of the CDR3 is 15 residues. CDR3 residues: CASSSIAGGYNEQFF. The CDR3 bases are TGTGCCAGCAGCTCGATAGCGGGAGGCTACAATGAGCAGTTCTTC.